Listed below are T cell receptor beta chains from one sample, sequenced in a study of T cells in Graves' hyperthyroidism and ophthalmopathy. A single record per CDR3 protein comes from TCRdb applying MiXCR to the multiplex PCR reads. Counted here are approximately 400,000 distinct CDR3 sequences, approximately 14% occurring once; the ten biggest clones make up roughly 13%. The sequenced sample was blood. The receptors here all came from a woman between 18 and 29 years old with Graves' hyperthyroidism. CDR3s include the opening cysteine and the closing phenylalanine or tryptophan. The order of the fields is CDR3 protein, CDR3 DNA, V gene, clone size, D gene, J gene. The D gene is left open where the match is weak. Rows give clone size only sometimes, using once, few, many, or a class for an expanded clone.

cdr3_aa: CASSLSPTDTVSNTGELFF
cdr3_nt: TGCGCCAGCAGCTTATCCCCTACCGACACAGTATCGAACACCGGGGAGCTGTTTTTT
v_call: TRBV5-1
clone_size: -
d_call: -
j_call: TRBJ2-2

cdr3_aa: CASSLQGTAEQYF
cdr3_nt: TGTGCCAGCAGCTTACAGGGAACTGCGGAGCAGTACTTC
v_call: TRBV7-9
clone_size: many
d_call: -
j_call: TRBJ2-7

cdr3_aa: CASNRAEADTQYF
cdr3_nt: TGTGCCAGCAACAGGGCCGAGGCAGATACGCAGTATTTT
v_call: TRBV12-3/TRBV12-4
clone_size: many
d_call: -
j_call: TRBJ2-3

cdr3_aa: CASSPTPAGGLHEQYF
cdr3_nt: TGTGCCAGCAGCCCAACACCAGCGGGAGGGCTCCACGAGCAGTACTTC
v_call: TRBV11-2
clone_size: many
d_call: TRBD2
j_call: TRBJ2-7

cdr3_aa: CASRGGGGTEAFF
cdr3_nt: TGTGCCAGCAGGGGGGGGGGGGGCACTGAAGCTTTCTTT
v_call: TRBV12-3/TRBV12-4
clone_size: many
d_call: -
j_call: TRBJ1-1

cdr3_aa: CASEKRGARETQYF
cdr3_nt: TGTGCCAGCGAAAAGCGGGGGGCCAGGGAGACCCAGTACTTC
v_call: TRBV7-8
clone_size: many
d_call: TRBD2
j_call: TRBJ2-5

cdr3_aa: CASSQGAGVLETQYF
cdr3_nt: TGCGCCAGCAGCCAAGGGGCGGGGGTTCTAGAGACCCAGTACTTC
v_call: TRBV7-9
clone_size: -
d_call: TRBD2
j_call: TRBJ2-5

cdr3_aa: CASSNVLGSLHGYTF
cdr3_nt: TGTGCCAGCAGCAACGTCCTCGGCTCACTCCACGGCTACACCTTC
v_call: TRBV5-4
clone_size: -
d_call: -
j_call: TRBJ1-2

cdr3_aa: CASSTWTLKRETQYF
cdr3_nt: TGTGCCAGCAGCACCTGGACTCTAAAACGAGAGACCCAGTACTTC
v_call: TRBV5-4
clone_size: many
d_call: -
j_call: TRBJ2-5

cdr3_aa: CSATVGGRADTQYF
cdr3_nt: TGCAGTGCTACGGTGGGGGGTAGGGCAGATACGCAGTATTTT
v_call: TRBV20-1
clone_size: -
d_call: -
j_call: TRBJ2-3

cdr3_aa: CATSRNSHSENTEAFF
cdr3_nt: TGTGCCACCAGCAGGAACAGCCACTCCGAAAACACTGAAGCTTTCTTT
v_call: TRBV15
clone_size: many
d_call: -
j_call: TRBJ1-1

cdr3_aa: CASSLDLGGNYGYTF
cdr3_nt: TGTGCCAGCAGCTTGGATCTTGGGGGAAACTATGGCTACACCTTC
v_call: TRBV5-8
clone_size: many
d_call: -
j_call: TRBJ1-2

cdr3_aa: CSAIQGGTGELFF
cdr3_nt: TGCAGTGCTATTCAGGGAGGCACCGGGGAGCTGTTTTTT
v_call: TRBV20-1
clone_size: few
d_call: -
j_call: TRBJ2-2

cdr3_aa: CSARARLAGGPRFF
cdr3_nt: TGCAGTGCTAGAGCTCGACTAGCGGGGGGGCCGCGGTTCTTC
v_call: TRBV20-1
clone_size: -
d_call: TRBD2
j_call: TRBJ2-1

cdr3_aa: CASNLDRPTGELFF
cdr3_nt: TGCGCCAGCAATTTGGACAGGCCCACCGGGGAGCTGTTTTTT
v_call: TRBV5-1
clone_size: many
d_call: TRBD1
j_call: TRBJ2-2

cdr3_aa: CSAPAPGGWNEQFF
cdr3_nt: TGCAGTGCTCCAGCTCCCGGGGGTTGGAATGAGCAGTTCTTC
v_call: TRBV20-1
clone_size: many
d_call: -
j_call: TRBJ2-1

cdr3_aa: CASSSSDFPPTQYF
cdr3_nt: TGTGCCAGCAGCTCCTCCGACTTTCCCCCTACGCAGTATTTT
v_call: TRBV7-9
clone_size: many
d_call: -
j_call: TRBJ2-3

cdr3_aa: CASSEGGLYGYTF
cdr3_nt: TGTGCCAGCAGTGAAGGTGGGCTCTATGGCTACACCTTC
v_call: TRBV27
clone_size: once
d_call: -
j_call: TRBJ1-2

cdr3_aa: CASSKLVISEQYF
cdr3_nt: TGTGCCAGCAGTAAACTAGTTATCTCGGAGCAGTACTTC
v_call: TRBV6-1
clone_size: many
d_call: -
j_call: TRBJ2-7

cdr3_aa: CAGSKGGGGMNTEAFF
cdr3_nt: TGTGCCGGCAGCAAAGGGGGGGGCGGGATGAACACTGAAGCTTTCTTT
v_call: TRBV5-5
clone_size: -
d_call: -
j_call: TRBJ1-1

cdr3_aa: CASSVGFRTGGYNEQFF
cdr3_nt: TGTGCCAGCAGCGTAGGGTTCCGGACAGGGGGATACAATGAGCAGTTCTTC
v_call: TRBV9
clone_size: few
d_call: TRBD1
j_call: TRBJ2-1

cdr3_aa: CASSPRVGYTF
cdr3_nt: TGTGCCAGCAGCCCTCGAGTAGGCTACACCTTC
v_call: TRBV28
clone_size: few
d_call: -
j_call: TRBJ1-2

cdr3_aa: CASSSLTGGDTEAFF
cdr3_nt: TGTGCCAGCAGTTCCCTGACAGGGGGGGACACTGAAGCTTTCTTT
v_call: TRBV28
clone_size: many
d_call: TRBD1
j_call: TRBJ1-1

cdr3_aa: CAISELGIIRSYEQYF
cdr3_nt: TGTGCCATCAGTGAGTTGGGCATCATACGCTCCTACGAGCAGTACTTC
v_call: TRBV10-3
clone_size: -
d_call: -
j_call: TRBJ2-7

cdr3_aa: CATSDFPGKAFF
cdr3_nt: TGTGCCACCAGTGATTTCCCCGGGAAAGCTTTCTTT
v_call: TRBV24-1
clone_size: -
d_call: -
j_call: TRBJ1-1

cdr3_aa: CASGLSLLSDRGNTGELFF
cdr3_nt: TGTGCTAGTGGTTTGTCTCTATTATCCGACAGGGGCAACACCGGGGAGCTGTTTTTT
v_call: TRBV12-5
clone_size: -
d_call: TRBD1
j_call: TRBJ2-2

cdr3_aa: CASTQGRSTEAFF
cdr3_nt: TGCGCCAGCACCCAAGGACGGAGCACTGAAGCTTTCTTT
v_call: TRBV4-1
clone_size: few
d_call: -
j_call: TRBJ1-1

cdr3_aa: CSVHTGTENSPLHF
cdr3_nt: TGCAGTGTCCATACCGGGACAGAAAATTCACCCCTCCACTTT
v_call: TRBV20-1
clone_size: many
d_call: TRBD1
j_call: TRBJ1-6

cdr3_aa: CASSYVRYRNTEAFF
cdr3_nt: TGTGCCAGCAGTTACGTTAGGTACAGAAACACTGAAGCTTTCTTT
v_call: TRBV6-6
clone_size: -
d_call: -
j_call: TRBJ1-1

cdr3_aa: CASSLNRRRDRGHTEAFF
cdr3_nt: TGCGCCAGCAGCCTAAACCGCCGTAGGGACAGGGGCCATACTGAAGCTTTCTTT
v_call: TRBV4-1
clone_size: few
d_call: TRBD1
j_call: TRBJ1-1

cdr3_aa: CASRAWTEGQETQYF
cdr3_nt: TGTGCCAGCAGGGCTTGGACAGAAGGACAAGAGACCCAGTACTTC
v_call: TRBV3-1
clone_size: many
d_call: -
j_call: TRBJ2-5

cdr3_aa: CASPKRDSYNEQFF
cdr3_nt: TGTGCCAGCCCCAAGCGGGACTCCTACAATGAGCAGTTCTTC
v_call: TRBV2
clone_size: few
d_call: TRBD2
j_call: TRBJ2-1

cdr3_aa: CASSLSGEYSNQPQHF
cdr3_nt: TGTGCCAGCAGCTTATCAGGGGAATATAGCAATCAGCCCCAGCATTTT
v_call: TRBV7-6
clone_size: few
d_call: -
j_call: TRBJ1-5

cdr3_aa: CASSQLTSLMKETQYF
cdr3_nt: TGTGCCAGCAGCCAACTGACTAGTCTTATGAAAGAGACCCAGTACTTC
v_call: TRBV28
clone_size: many
d_call: -
j_call: TRBJ2-5

cdr3_aa: CASSQAHSGLYEQYF
cdr3_nt: TGCGCCAGCAGCCAAGCGCATTCTGGACTCTACGAGCAGTACTTC
v_call: TRBV4-1
clone_size: -
d_call: -
j_call: TRBJ2-7

cdr3_aa: CASSLHVVRGQEAFF
cdr3_nt: TGTGCCAGCAGTTTACACGTTGTCAGGGGACAGGAAGCTTTCTTT
v_call: TRBV6-2/TRBV6-3
clone_size: -
d_call: TRBD1
j_call: TRBJ1-1

cdr3_aa: CASSLPKRGAAGEKLFF
cdr3_nt: TGTGCCAGCAGTTTACCAAAGCGGGGGGCAGCTGGTGAAAAACTGTTTTTT
v_call: TRBV28
clone_size: few
d_call: -
j_call: TRBJ1-4

cdr3_aa: CASSLLGLGGTEAFF
cdr3_nt: TGTGCCAGCAGTTTATTGGGACTAGGAGGGACTGAAGCTTTCTTT
v_call: TRBV28
clone_size: medium-sized
d_call: -
j_call: TRBJ1-1

cdr3_aa: CASSATSPTSGYYNEQFF
cdr3_nt: TGTGCCAGCAGTGCCACCTCCCCGACTAGCGGTTACTACAATGAGCAGTTCTTC
v_call: TRBV27
clone_size: many
d_call: TRBD2
j_call: TRBJ2-1

cdr3_aa: CASSLNGGGRGETQYF
cdr3_nt: TGTGCCAGCAGCTTAAATGGGGGCGGTCGAGGAGAGACCCAGTACTTC
v_call: TRBV13
clone_size: many
d_call: -
j_call: TRBJ2-5

cdr3_aa: CASSLYRPLGTSSGGTQYF
cdr3_nt: TGTGCCAGCAGTTTGTATCGCCCCCTCGGCACGTCTAGCGGAGGTACGCAGTATTTT
v_call: TRBV27
clone_size: few
d_call: TRBD2
j_call: TRBJ2-3

cdr3_aa: CASSLGGFQGEQFF
cdr3_nt: TGTGCCAGCAGCCTGGGGGGCTTTCAGGGCGAGCAGTTCTTC
v_call: TRBV7-3
clone_size: many
d_call: -
j_call: TRBJ2-1

cdr3_aa: CASSQTSGQYF
cdr3_nt: TGTGCCAGCAGCCAAACCTCAGGCCAGTACTTC
v_call: TRBV3-1
clone_size: -
d_call: -
j_call: TRBJ2-5

cdr3_aa: CASSPSTRAGNTIYF
cdr3_nt: TGCGCCAGCAGCCCATCGACCCGGGCTGGAAACACCATATATTTT
v_call: TRBV5-1
clone_size: -
d_call: -
j_call: TRBJ1-3

cdr3_aa: CAIRGEYLNYGYTF
cdr3_nt: TGTGCCATCAGGGGGGAATACCTTAACTATGGCTACACCTTC
v_call: TRBV10-3
clone_size: many
d_call: -
j_call: TRBJ1-2

cdr3_aa: CASSRSGTSGRGDEQYF
cdr3_nt: TGCGCCAGCAGCCGGTCCGGGACTAGCGGGAGAGGGGACGAGCAGTACTTC
v_call: TRBV4-3
clone_size: -
d_call: TRBD2
j_call: TRBJ2-7

cdr3_aa: CASSASGIEQYF
cdr3_nt: TGTGCCAGCAGCGCTAGCGGGATCGAGCAGTACTTC
v_call: TRBV7-9
clone_size: few
d_call: TRBD2
j_call: TRBJ2-7

cdr3_aa: CAISESQGTHRSGLNIQYF
cdr3_nt: TGTGCCATCAGTGAGTCGCAGGGGACTCACAGGTCGGGGCTAAACATTCAGTACTTC
v_call: TRBV10-3
clone_size: -
d_call: -
j_call: TRBJ2-4

cdr3_aa: CAISESETEAFF
cdr3_nt: TGTGCCATCAGTGAGTCGGAAACTGAAGCTTTCTTT
v_call: TRBV10-3
clone_size: many
d_call: -
j_call: TRBJ1-1

cdr3_aa: CASSPTGGQASTDTQYF
cdr3_nt: TGTGCCAGCTCACCGACGGGGGGACAAGCTAGCACAGATACGCAGTATTTT
v_call: TRBV18
clone_size: -
d_call: -
j_call: TRBJ2-3

cdr3_aa: CSARPLTGEGTEAFF
cdr3_nt: TGCAGTGCTAGGCCCCTGACAGGGGAGGGCACTGAAGCTTTCTTT
v_call: TRBV20-1
clone_size: few
d_call: TRBD1
j_call: TRBJ1-1

cdr3_aa: CASNPWTGGNYEQYF
cdr3_nt: TGTGCCAGCAACCCCTGGACAGGGGGCAACTACGAGCAGTACTTC
v_call: TRBV28
clone_size: once
d_call: TRBD1
j_call: TRBJ2-7